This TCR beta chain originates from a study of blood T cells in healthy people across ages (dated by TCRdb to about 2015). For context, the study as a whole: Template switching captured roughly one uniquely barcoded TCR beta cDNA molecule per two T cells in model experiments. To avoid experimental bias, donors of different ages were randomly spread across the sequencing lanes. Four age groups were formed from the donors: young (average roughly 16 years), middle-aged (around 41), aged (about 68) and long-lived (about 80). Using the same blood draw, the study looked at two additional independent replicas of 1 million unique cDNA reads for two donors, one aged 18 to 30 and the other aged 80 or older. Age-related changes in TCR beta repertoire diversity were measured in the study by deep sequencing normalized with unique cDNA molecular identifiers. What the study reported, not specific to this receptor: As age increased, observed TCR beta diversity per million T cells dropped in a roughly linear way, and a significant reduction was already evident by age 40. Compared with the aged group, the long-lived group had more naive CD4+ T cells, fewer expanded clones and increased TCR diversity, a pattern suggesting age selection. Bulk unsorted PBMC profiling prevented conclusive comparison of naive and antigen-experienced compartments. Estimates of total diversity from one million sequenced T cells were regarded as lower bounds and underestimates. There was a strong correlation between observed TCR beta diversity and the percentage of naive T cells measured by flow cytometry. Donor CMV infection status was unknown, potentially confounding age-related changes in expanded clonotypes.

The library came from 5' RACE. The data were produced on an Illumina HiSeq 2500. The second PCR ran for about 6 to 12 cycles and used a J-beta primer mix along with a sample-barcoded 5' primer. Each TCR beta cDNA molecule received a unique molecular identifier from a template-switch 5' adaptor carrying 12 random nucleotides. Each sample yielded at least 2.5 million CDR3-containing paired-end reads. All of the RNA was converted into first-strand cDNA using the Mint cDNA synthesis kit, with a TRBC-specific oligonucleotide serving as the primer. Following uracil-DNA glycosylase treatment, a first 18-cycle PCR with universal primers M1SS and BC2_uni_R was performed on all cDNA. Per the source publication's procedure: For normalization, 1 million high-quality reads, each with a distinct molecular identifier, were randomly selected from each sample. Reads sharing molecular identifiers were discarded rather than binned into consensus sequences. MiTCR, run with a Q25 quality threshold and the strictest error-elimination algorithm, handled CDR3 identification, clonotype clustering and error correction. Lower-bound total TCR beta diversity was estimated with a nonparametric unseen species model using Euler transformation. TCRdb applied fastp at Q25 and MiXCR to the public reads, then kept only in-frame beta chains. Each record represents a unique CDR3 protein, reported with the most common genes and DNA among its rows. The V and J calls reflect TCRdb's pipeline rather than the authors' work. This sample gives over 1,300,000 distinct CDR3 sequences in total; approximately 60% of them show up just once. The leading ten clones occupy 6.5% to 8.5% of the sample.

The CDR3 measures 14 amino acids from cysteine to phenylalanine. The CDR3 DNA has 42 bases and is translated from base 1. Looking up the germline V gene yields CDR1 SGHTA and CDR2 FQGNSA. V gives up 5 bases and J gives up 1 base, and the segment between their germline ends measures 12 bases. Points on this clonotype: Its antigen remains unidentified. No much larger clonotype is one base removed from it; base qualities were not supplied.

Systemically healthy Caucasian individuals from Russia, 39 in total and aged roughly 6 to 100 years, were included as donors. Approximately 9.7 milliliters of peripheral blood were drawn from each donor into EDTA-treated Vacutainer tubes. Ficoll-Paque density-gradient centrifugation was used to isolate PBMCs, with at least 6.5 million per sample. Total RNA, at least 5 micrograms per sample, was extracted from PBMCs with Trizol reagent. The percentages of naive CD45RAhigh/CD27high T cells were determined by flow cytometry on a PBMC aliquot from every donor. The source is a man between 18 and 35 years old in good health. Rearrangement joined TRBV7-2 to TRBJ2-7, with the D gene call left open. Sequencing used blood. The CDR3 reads CASSPPPGSYEQYF. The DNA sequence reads TGTGCCAGCAGCCCCCCTCCGGGTTCCTACGAGCAGTACTTC.